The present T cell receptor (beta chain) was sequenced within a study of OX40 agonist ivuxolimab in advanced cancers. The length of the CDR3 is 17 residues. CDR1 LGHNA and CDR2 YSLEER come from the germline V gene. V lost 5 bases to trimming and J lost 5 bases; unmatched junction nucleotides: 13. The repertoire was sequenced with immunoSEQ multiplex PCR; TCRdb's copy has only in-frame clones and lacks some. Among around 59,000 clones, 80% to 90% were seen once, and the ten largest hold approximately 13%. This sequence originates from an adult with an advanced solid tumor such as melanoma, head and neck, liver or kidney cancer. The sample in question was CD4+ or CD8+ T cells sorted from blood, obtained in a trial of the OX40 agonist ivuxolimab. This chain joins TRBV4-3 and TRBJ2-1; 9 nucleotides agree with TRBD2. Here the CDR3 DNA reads TGCGCCAGCAGCGATACGGGAGGCGGGAGGGGCAACAATGAGCAGTTCTTC. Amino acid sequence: CASSDTGGGRGNNEQFF.